A selection of T cell receptor beta chains follows, all from one sample in a study of T cell repertoires in cytomegalovirus infection. TCRdb passed the reads through MiXCR, listing each CDR3 protein once. This table holds some 390,000 distinct CDR3 sequences, about a sixth found once. The specimen sequenced was PBMCs. These receptors were obtained from a human donor in good health (CMV status not recorded). Some clones in this sample may be carry-over from other donors' samples. Each CDR3 is given with its conserved first and last residue. A D gene is named only where the DNA matches it firmly. A clone size is listed for some rows: how often the clone was seen (once, few, many), or a class if it is expanded.

NA,TRBJ1-6,once,TRBV20-1,TGCAGTGCTAGTTTTGGCTTCGAGAATTCACCCCTCCACTTT,CSASFGFENSPLHF
NA,TRBJ2-3,many,TRBV7-9,TGTGCCAGCAGCTTCGCGGCCGACTTTAGCACAGATACGCAGTATTTT,CASSFAADFSTDTQYF
TRBD2,TRBJ2-2,many,TRBV7-6,TGTGCCAGCAGCTTGAGGACTAGCGGGAACACCGGGGAGCTGTTTTTT,CASSLRTSGNTGELFF
TRBD1,TRBJ2-7,many,TRBV7-2,TGTGCCAGCAGCCATGGACAGGGGGAGCACTACGAGCAGTACTTC,CASSHGQGEHYEQYF
TRBD1,TRBJ2-2,NA,TRBV5-1,TGCGCCAGCAGCTTAAGGGGGCCTGGCGGGGAGCTGTTTTTT,CASSLRGPGGELFF
NA,TRBJ2-3,NA,TRBV7-2,TGTGCCAGCAGCTTATTTGGGGCCCGTAACCCAGATACGCAGTGTTTT,CASSLFGARNPDTQCF
NA,TRBJ1-1,few,TRBV20-1,TGCAGTGCCTCCACAGGGATGAACACTGAAGCTTTCTTT,CSASTGMNTEAFF
NA,TRBJ1-6,NA,TRBV27,TGTGCCAGCAAAAAACCACAGGGAAGTCGAATTCGAATAAAAGTCAATTCACCCCTCCACTTT,CASKKPQGSRIRIKVNSPLHF
NA,TRBJ1-5,many,TRBV7-9,TGTGCCAGCAGTACGACAGGTTTAAGCAATCAGCCCCAGCATTTT,CASSTTGLSNQPQHF
TRBD2,TRBJ2-3,many,TRBV7-2,TGTGCCAGCAGCTTCCTCGGGACTAGCGGGTACCCTAGGTGGGATACGCAGTATTTT,CASSFLGTSGYPRWDTQYF
NA,TRBJ1-4,many,TRBV7-9,TGTGCCAGCAGCCCCGTGGGGTTTGGCGAAAAACTGTTTTTT,CASSPVGFGEKLFF
NA,TRBJ2-3,few,TRBV5-1,TGCGCCAGCAGCTTTGAGGGCTACACAGATACGCAGTATTTT,CASSFEGYTDTQYF
TRBD1,TRBJ2-1,many,TRBV7-2,TGTGCCAGCGCCCGACAGGGCTACTCCTACAATGAGCAGTTCTTC,CASARQGYSYNEQFF
TRBD2,TRBJ2-3,many,TRBV7-8,TGTGCCAGCAGCTTAACGACTAGCGGGGGGCCCCCCGATACGCAGTATTTT,CASSLTTSGGPPDTQYF
TRBD1,TRBJ1-5,NA,TRBV19,TGTGCCAGTAAACCCCTACAGGGGGCAAGCAATCAGCCCCAGCATTTT,CASKPLQGASNQPQHF
NA,TRBJ2-5,NA,TRBV12-3/TRBV12-4,TGTGCCAGCAGTCCCCCCAGGCCCCCCCCCATTCGGACCCAGTACTTC,CASSPPRPPPIRTQYF
TRBD2,TRBJ2-7,many,TRBV7-9,TGTGGCTGGGAAGCGGGAGCCTTATACGAGCAGTACTTC,CGWEAGALYEQYF
NA,TRBJ2-1,few,TRBV7-6,TGTGCCAGCAGCTTTGGACCACAAAATGAGCAGTTCTTC,CASSFGPQNEQFF
TRBD2,TRBJ2-5,few,TRBV28,TGTGCCAGCAGTCAACCGGGACTAGCGGGGGGGACCCAGTACTTC,CASSQPGLAGGTQYF
TRBD1,TRBJ1-5,NA,TRBV29-1,TGCAGCGTCCGACAGGGGGCCGATCAGCCCCAGCATTTT,CSVRQGADQPQHF
NA,TRBJ2-7,many,TRBV7-2,TGTGCCAGCAGCTTAAGGGCTTACTACGAGCAGTACTTC,CASSLRAYYEQYF
NA,TRBJ2-5,many,TRBV2,TGTGCCAGCGCTGACGGCGGATACCAAGAGACCCAGTACTTC,CASADGGYQETQYF
NA,TRBJ2-1,NA,TRBV20-1,TGCAGTGCTAGAGACCAACAAAACGGTGAGCAGTTCTTC,CSARDQQNGEQFF
NA,TRBJ2-1,few,TRBV5-4,TGTGCCAGCAGCGAACGAACCAATGAGCAGTTCTTC,CASSERTNEQFF
TRBD2,TRBJ2-1,many,TRBV7-2,TGTGCCAGCAGCCCCTCTCCGGGACTAGTGGACAATGAGCAGTTCTTC,CASSPSPGLVDNEQFF
NA,TRBJ1-1,few,TRBV18,TGTGCCAGCTCACCCTCCACGGACAGTTTGAACACTGAAGCTTTCTTT,CASSPSTDSLNTEAFF
TRBD2,TRBJ2-5,few,TRBV7-9,TGTGCCAGCAGCTTCGGGACTAGCAGAGAGACCCAGTACTTC,CASSFGTSRETQYF
TRBD1,TRBJ2-1,NA,TRBV28,TGTGCCAGCAGTTTGGCAGGGGGCCACAATGAGCAGTTCTTC,CASSLAGGHNEQFF
NA,TRBJ2-4,NA,TRBV11-2,TGTGCCAGCAGGCTAGGGTGGGAGAGGGCCAAAAACATTCAGTACTTC,CASRLGWERAKNIQYF
NA,TRBJ2-1,NA,TRBV5-6,TGTGCCAGCTATGGATCGCCCACCTACAATGAGCAGTTCTTC,CASYGSPTYNEQFF
NA,TRBJ1-2,few,TRBV7-2,TGTGCCAGCAGCTTAGTTTTAGGGAGCATTGGGGGCTACACCTTC,CASSLVLGSIGGYTF
NA,TRBJ2-3,NA,TRBV19,TGTGCCAGTAATCGCCAGGTCACAGATACGCAGTATTTT,CASNRQVTDTQYF
TRBD1,TRBJ2-7,NA,TRBV2,TGTGCCAGCAATTCGGACAGGGCCTACGAGCAGTACTTC,CASNSDRAYEQYF
TRBD1,TRBJ1-2,NA,TRBV5-6,TGTGCCAGCAGCTTTCAGGACAGGCCCTACTATGGCTACACCTTC,CASSFQDRPYYGYTF
NA,TRBJ1-1,few,TRBV5-5,TGTGCCAGCAGCTTGGCGGCATTTTATTTGGGTGAAGCTTTCTTT,CASSLAAFYLGEAFF
TRBD2,TRBJ2-1,few,TRBV9,TGTGCCAGCAGTGCTACTAGCGGGAGTGAGGGTGAGCAGTTCTTC,CASSATSGSEGEQFF
NA,TRBJ2-2,NA,TRBV6-2/TRBV6-3,TGTGCCAGCCGGGACCGCCTATCCGGGGAGCTGTTTTTT,CASRDRLSGELFF
TRBD1,TRBJ1-4,NA,TRBV7-8,TGTGCCAGCACCACCAGGGGGCGAGCTAATGAAAAACTGTTTTTT,CASTTRGRANEKLFF
NA,TRBJ2-5,many,TRBV7-2,TGTGCCAGCAGCCGGGGGCCCGGCCAGGGACAAGAGACCCAGTACTTC,CASSRGPGQGQETQYF
TRBD1,TRBJ2-7,few,TRBV7-9,TGTGCCAGCAGCTTCGGGGGACAGGACTACGAGCAGTACTTC,CASSFGGQDYEQYF
NA,TRBJ2-7,many,TRBV24-1,TGTGCCACCAGTGATCATGAGACAGGTAGCTCCTACGAGCAGTACTTC,CATSDHETGSSYEQYF
NA,TRBJ1-1,NA,TRBV5-1,TGCGCCAGCAGCTTGGCATCAGGGTCCCCGAACACTGAAGCTTTCTTT,CASSLASGSPNTEAFF
TRBD1,TRBJ1-2,many,TRBV4-1,TGCGCCAGCAGCCAAGAAAGGGACAGATTCTATGGCTACACCTTC,CASSQERDRFYGYTF
NA,TRBJ1-4,many,TRBV7-2,TGTGCCAGCAGCTACCAGGGGAGTCGTGAAAAACTGTTTTTT,CASSYQGSREKLFF
TRBD1,TRBJ2-7,many,TRBV7-6,TGTGCCAGCAGCTTAGCGCTGGGACAGTACGAGCAGTACTTC,CASSLALGQYEQYF
NA,TRBJ2-2,many,TRBV7-6,TGTGCCAGCAGCCCACGGGGCCAGACCGGGGAGCTGTTTTTT,CASSPRGQTGELFF
NA,TRBJ1-3,NA,TRBV9,TGTGCCAGCAGCCCCGTGAGGGTGTTGGACGGACAATTTCTCACCATATATTTT,CASSPVRVLDGQFLTIYF
TRBD2,TRBJ2-7,NA,TRBV7-9,TGTGCCAGCACCTCAAGCGGGGTGTTTGTCGAGCAGTACTTC,CASTSSGVFVEQYF
TRBD1,TRBJ1-1,many,TRBV28,TGTGCCAGCAGTCCATGGGACAGTTGGAACACTGAAGCTTTCTTT,CASSPWDSWNTEAFF
NA,TRBJ1-4,NA,TRBV2,TGTGCCAGCAGTCGCGCTGGGGGAGGGCTTAATGAAAAACTGTTTTTT,CASSRAGGGLNEKLFF
NA,TRBJ1-1,many,TRBV7-2,TGTGCCAGCAGCTTAGTCACAGGGAGCAACACTGAAGCTTTCTTT,CASSLVTGSNTEAFF
NA,TRBJ2-3,many,TRBV7-2,TGTGCCAGCAGCTTAGGGGGGGCCACAGGTACGCAGTATTTT,CASSLGGATGTQYF
NA,TRBJ2-7,NA,TRBV5-5,TGTGCCAGCAGCCCCACCCGAGACGCCGAGCAGTACTTC,CASSPTRDAEQYF
NA,TRBJ2-1,many,TRBV6-2/TRBV6-3,TGTGCCAGCAGTTTGCGTAGGGGAGTTCCGTTCTTC,CASSLRRGVPFF